Presented here are 24 T cell receptor beta chains from one specimen sequenced in a study of T cells after yellow fever vaccination. TCRdb re-analysed the 5' RACE reads in MiXCR, keeping a single row per CDR3 protein. This table has 550,000 or so distinct CDR3 sequences, roughly a fifth appearing once. The input for sequencing was PBMCs, taken 15 days after the yellow fever booster vaccination. These receptors came from a man younger than 45 who received the YFV17D yellow fever vaccine.

The chain carries TRBV20-1 and TRBJ2-1; D might be TRBD2 (5 bases). V shed 0 bases and J shed 0 bases, with 9 bases lying between them. Germline V lookup: CDR1 DFQATT, CDR2 SNEGSKA (reference sequence). The CDR3 contains 15 residues. CDR3 loop: CSARDGESSYNEQFF. The CDR3 DNA reads as TGCAGTGCTAGAGACGGGGAAAGCTCCTACAATGAGCAGTTCTTC.

This clonotype has just a few counts. The genes are TRBV29-1 and TRBJ2-3, with D tentatively TRBD1 (6 bases). Germline CDR1 SQVTM, CDR2 ANQGSEA. The V gene lost 3 bases and the J gene lost 1 base, with 11 bases spanning the gap. The CDR3 consists of 14 residues. CDR3 sequence: CSVENREGTDTQYF. CDR3 nucleotide sequence: TGCAGCGTTGAGAACAGGGAAGGCACAGATACGCAGTATTTT.

CDR3 in amino acids: CASSKAGGLAGELFF. The CDR3 DNA sequence: TGTGCCAGCAGCAAAGCGGGGGGACTAGCGGGGGAGCTGTTTTTT. This chain connects TRBV11-2 to TRBJ2-2; 10 bases line up with TRBD2. The CDR3 is 15 residues long. Looked up from germline, CDR1 is SGHAT and CDR2 is FQNNGV. The V and J ends lost 5 bases and 8 bases, in that order; junction bases with no gene match: 8.

This clonotype turned up a few times. The rearrangement joins TRBV20-1 to TRBJ2-3; D is uncertain. Between the trimmed V and J ends, which lost 1 base and 6 bases, there was a span of 11 bases. The CDR3 has 13 amino acids. CDR1 and CDR2 (germline): DFQATT, SNEGSKA (reference sequence). The CDR3 here is CSARVDFSDTQYF. In nucleotides, the CDR3 is TGCAGTGCTAGAGTTGACTTCTCTGATACGCAGTATTTT.

Only a few counts were recorded for this clonotype. The chain employs TRBV2 and TRBJ2-7, with D possibly TRBD2 on 5 matching bases. The germline V gene has CDR1 SNHLY and CDR2 FYNNEI. The CDR3 is 14 residues long. Trimming pared 10 bases from V and 0 bases from J, leaving 16 bases between. CDR3 region: CAIHGNLDSYEQYF. CDR3 DNA sequence: TGTGCCATCCACGGGAACCTAGACTCCTACGAGCAGTACTTC.

This clonotype has only a few counts. V and J are TRBV3-1 and TRBJ2-7; D call uncertain. The CDR3 length is 14 residues. V lost 4 bases and J lost 3, with 13 bases in between. Germline V CDR1 and CDR2: LGHDT, YNNKEL (reference sequence). CDR3 nucleotides: TGTGCCAGCAGCCCCGGAGCCAAGTTCTACGAGCAGTACTTC. Translation: CASSPGAKFYEQYF.

This clonotype turned up a few times. The V and J genes are TRBV7-2 and TRBJ1-5; D is unresolved. This CDR3 has 13 residues. The ends were cut back, 5 bases at V and 4 bases at J, with 9 bases in the middle. CDR1 and CDR2 from the germline V gene are SGHTA and FQGNSA. In nucleotides, the CDR3 is TGTGCCAGCAGCAGAGGGATGAATCAGCCCCAGCATTTT. It specifies CASSRGMNQPQHF.

The chain combines TRBV20-1 with TRBJ1-1; 7 positions match TRBD1. V shed 1 base and J 6 bases; nucleotides not matched to a gene: 5. The CDR3 extends over 13 amino acids. CDR1 and CDR2 from the germline V gene are DFQATT and SNEGSKA (reference sequence). The CDR3 loop reads CSARGPRGAEAFF. Here the CDR3 DNA reads TGCAGTGCTAGAGGACCCAGGGGGGCTGAAGCTTTCTTT.

This clonotype was counted between two and nine times. The gene calls are TRBV4-1 and TRBJ2-2; tentatively, D is TRBD2 (5 bases). Trimming shortened V by 3 bases and J by 3 bases, and 11 bases separated the two germline ends. This CDR3 has 15 amino acids. The germline V gene encodes CDR1 MGHRA and CDR2 YSYEKL. In DNA form, the CDR3 reads TGCGCCAGCAGCCATCCTTCCGGGGACACCGGGGAGCTGTTTTTT. Translating gives CASSHPSGDTGELFF.

This chain uses TRBV7-8 with TRBJ2-1, with D possibly being TRBD2 (6 bases). The V end lost 4 bases, the J end lost 6 bases, and 16 bases lay between the germline ends. CDR3 length: 15 residues. Per the germline V gene, CDR1 is SGHVS and CDR2 is FQNEAQ. Here the CDR3 reads CASSYREQAINEQFF. In nucleotides, the CDR3 is TGTGCCAGCAGCTATCGGGAGCAAGCGATCAATGAGCAGTTCTTC. The full variable domain, in which reference TRBV7-8 and TRBJ2-1 provide the parts outside the CDR3, is GAGVSQSPRYKVAKRGQDVALRCDPISGHVSLFWYQQALGQGPEFLTYFQNEAQLDKSGLPSDRFFAERPEGSVSTLKIQRTQQEDSAVYLCASSYREQAINEQFFGPGTRLTVL.

V and J are TRBV28 and TRBJ2-5; possibly TRBD1 for D (5 bases). Trimming removed 6 bases at V and 1 base at J, with 12 bases between. The CDR3 sequence is 14 residues long. The V gene's germline CDR1 is MDHEN and CDR2 SYDVKM. CDR3 nucleotide sequence: TGTGCCAGCAGGGATGCAGGGCTCCAAGAGACCCAGTACTTC. It encodes CASRDAGLQETQYF. Together with reference TRBV28 and TRBJ2-5, the CDR3 gives the full variable domain: DVKVTQSSRYLVKRTGEKVFLECVQDMDHENMFWYRQDPGLGLRLIYFSYDVKMKEKGDIPEGYSVSREKKERFSLILESASTNQTSMYLCASRDAGLQETQYFGPGTRLLVL.

The rearrangement links TRBV20-1 to TRBJ2-1; 9 positions match TRBD1. The V gene end was trimmed by 7 bases and the J gene end by 5 bases; junction bases not matched to a gene: 3. The CDR3 has 12 amino acids. Germline V gene data show CDR1 as DFQATT and CDR2 as SNEGSKA (reference sequence). The CDR3 sequence is CSGGQGNNEQFF. CDR3 DNA sequence: TGCAGTGGGGGACAGGGCAACAATGAGCAGTTCTTC.

The V and J genes are TRBV24-1 and TRBJ2-1; D unclear. The CDR3 extends over 11 amino acids. The V end lost 0 bases, the J end lost 8 bases, and 1 base lay between the germline ends. CDR1 is KGHDR and CDR2 is SFDVKD in the germline V gene. Here the CDR3 reads CATSDLYEQFF. The CDR3, as DNA: TGTGCCACCAGTGATTTGTATGAGCAGTTCTTC.

The chain couples TRBV12-3 or TRBV12-4 to TRBJ2-3; 13 bases line up with TRBD2. V shed 3 bases, J shed 0 bases, and the junction held 9 bases outside the gene matches. CDR3 length: 19 residues. The CDR3 DNA is TGTGCCAGCAGTTTCGCCGGGACTAGCGGGGCACCTAGCACAGATACGCAGTATTTT. It yields the protein CASSFAGTSGAPSTDTQYF.

A few counts support this clonotype. The CDR3, as DNA: TGCGCCAGCAGCGTTTCGGTCGGGGCGGGCTATGGCTACACCTTC. Translating gives CASSVSVGAGYGYTF. The chain combines TRBV5-1 with TRBJ1-2; possible D gene TRBD1, 5 bases. The germline V gene encodes CDR1 SGHRS and CDR2 YFSETQ. The CDR3 consists of 15 residues. Trimming removed 4 bases from V and 4 bases from J, with 17 bases in between.

This clonotype has just a few counts. This sequence joins TRBV12-3 or TRBV12-4 and TRBJ2-4; possibly TRBD1 for D (5 bases). CDR3 length: 13 amino acids. V was clipped by 2 bases and J by 7 bases, with 9 bases between them. CDR3 DNA sequence: TGTGCCAGCAGTTTACCCAGGGTGAACATTCAGTACTTC. Protein product: CASSLPRVNIQYF.

This clonotype turned up a few times. J is TRBJ1-1 and V is TRBV12-3 or TRBV12-4, with D maybe TRBD1 (5 bases). There are 14 residues in the CDR3. Trimming removed 7 bases from V and 5 bases from J, with 17 bases in between. The CDR3 DNA sequence: TGTGCCAGCAAAAGGGGTCAGGGTTTAACTGAAGCTTTCTTT. Translating it yields CASKRGQGLTEAFF.

The chain couples TRBV4-2 to TRBJ1-1, with a possible D match to TRBD1 (5 bases). This CDR3 has 14 residues. The ends were cut back, 0 bases at V and 5 bases at J, with 10 bases in the middle. Looked up from germline, CDR1 is LGHNA and CDR2 is YNFKEQ. The CDR3 sequence is CASSQERGATEAFF. The CDR3 nucleotides are TGTGCCAGCAGCCAAGAAAGGGGCGCAACTGAAGCTTTCTTT.

V is TRBV5-5 and J is TRBJ2-1, with a possible D match to TRBD2 (6 bases). Trimming left V 0 bases short and J 8 bases short, with 15 bases between. CDR1 and CDR2 (germline): SGHKS, YYEKEE (reference sequence). The CDR3 runs 15 residues. The CDR3, as DNA: TGTGCCAGCAGCTTGGCGGGAGTTGCATCCCATGAGCAGTTCTTC. This codes for CASSLAGVASHEQFF. Looking up the rest from reference TRBV5-5 and TRBJ2-1 gives the full variable domain: DAGVTQSPTHLIKTRGQQVTLRCSPISGHKSVSWYQQVLGQGPQFIFQYYEKEERGRGNFPDRFSARQFPNYSSELNVNALLLGDSALYLCASSLAGVASHEQFFGPGTRLTVL.

This clonotype was picked up a small number of times. This chain uses TRBV7-9 with TRBJ2-3; no firm D call. The CDR3 runs 15 residues. Trimming removed 4 bases from V and 0 bases from J, with 11 bases in between. Germline lookup yields CDR1 SEHNR and CDR2 FQNEAQ (reference sequence). CDR3 coding DNA: TGTGCCAGCAGCTCAATGGGCCACAGCACAGATACGCAGTATTTT. Its translation: CASSSMGHSTDTQYF.

This clonotype turned up a few times. This chain joins TRBV5-1 and TRBJ1-1; 7 bases match TRBD1. In germline, CDR1 is SGHRS, CDR2 YFSETQ. V lost 0 bases and J lost 11; bases outside the gene matches: 16. The CDR3 has 16 amino acids. The CDR3 sequence: CASSLAAARQGSWAFF. The CDR3 bases are TGCGCCAGCAGCTTGGCGGCGGCCAGACAGGGTAGTTGGGCTTTCTTT.

This clonotype was detected only a few times. The rearrangement joins TRBV7-2 to TRBJ1-4, with D possibly being TRBD1 (5 bases). Trimming removed 1 base from V and 8 bases from J, with 17 bases in between. Looked up from germline, CDR1 is SGHTA and CDR2 is FQGNSA. The CDR3 spans 16 residues. The CDR3 loop reads CASSLGRQHQGEKLFF. The CDR3 nucleotides are TGTGCCAGCAGCTTAGGTCGACAGCACCAGGGAGAAAAACTGTTTTTT.

V gene TRBV11-1 combines with J gene TRBJ2-5; D gene uncertain. Trimming pared 5 bases from V and 1 base from J, leaving 8 bases between. CDR1 is SGHAT and CDR2 is FQDESV in the germline V gene (reference sequence). This CDR3 region has 13 residues. The CDR3 spells CASSNGPQETQYF. In nucleotides, the CDR3 is TGTGCCAGCAGCAACGGCCCCCAAGAGACCCAGTACTTC.

This clonotype was seen a few times. The chain carries TRBV2 and TRBJ2-7; D unclear. This CDR3 is 11 amino acids long. The germline V and J ends were trimmed by 6 bases and 4 bases, with 7 bases remaining between them. Germline CDR1 SNHLY, CDR2 FYNNEI. The CDR3: CASRLVYEQYF. CDR3 bases: TGTGCCAGCAGGCTCGTATACGAGCAGTACTTC.